These 32 T cell receptor beta chains were all obtained from the same sample, sequenced in a study of blood T cell repertoires in COVID-19. Data came from immunoSEQ multiplex PCR; TCRdb stores just in-frame clones and leaves some out. The profile shows roughly 100,000 clones, less than 80% of them singletons. Sequencing was performed on peripheral blood. These receptors were collected from a man in his 70s with active or convalescent COVID-19.

This chain uses TRBV7-2 with TRBJ2-3; the match to TRBD2 covers 8 bases. V trimming: 0 bases; J trimming: 1 base; junction bases outside the gene matches: 6. The CDR3 runs 17 residues. Germline-derived CDR1 and CDR2 are SGHTA and FQGNSA. The CDR3 DNA reads as TGTGCCAGCAGCTTAGCCCTCACTAGCGGTCGCACAGATACGCAGTATTTT. Its translation is CASSLALTSGRTDTQYF.

This clone was counted between two and nine times. The genes are TRBV4-1 and TRBJ2-7; 10 nucleotides align to TRBD1. V dropped 3 bases and J dropped 6; count of bases not matched to a gene: 8. In germline, CDR1 is MGHRA, CDR2 YSYEKL. The CDR3 is made up of 15 amino acids. As DNA, the CDR3 is TGCGCCAGCAGCCAGAGAGGACAGGGGGACTCCGAGCAGTACTTC. Translating gives CASSQRGQGDSEQYF.

V and J are TRBV5-6 and TRBJ1-2, with 9 bases that match TRBD1. CDR3 size: 14 residues. CDR1 SGHDT and CDR2 YYEEEE come from the germline V gene. J gave up 4 bases and V 4 bases, and 5 bases lay outside the gene matches. The CDR3 coding sequence is TGTGCCAGCAGCCCCCGGGACAGGGCCTATGGCTACACCTTC. Protein product: CASSPRDRAYGYTF.

This clone has only a few counts. The chain employs TRBV28 and TRBJ2-7; 7 bases are a match to TRBD2. The V gene end was trimmed by 2 bases and the J gene end by 1 base; junction bases not matched to a gene: 8. Germline V gene lookup returns CDR1 MDHEN and CDR2 SYDVKM. This CDR3 spans 16 amino acids. CDR3 residues: CASSLLLAAMSYEQYF. DNA for the CDR3: TGTGCCAGCAGTTTACTTCTAGCGGCAATGTCCTACGAGCAGTACTTC.

CDR3 DNA sequence: TGTGCCAGCAGCCAAATTCGGGGTTACGAGCAGTACTTC. Translation: CASSQIRGYEQYF. The chain is built from TRBV11-2 and TRBJ2-7, with TRBD2 as a possible D gene (5 bases). CDR1 is SGHAT and CDR2 is FQNNGV in the germline V gene. CDR3 size: 13 residues. V was shortened by 5 bases and J by 4 bases, with 12 bases between the two germline ends.

The chain employs TRBV19 and TRBJ1-1; TRBD1 aligns across 7 bases. The CDR3 is made up of 18 amino acids. V shed 0 bases, J shed 2 bases, and the junction held 12 bases outside the gene matches. The germline V gene has CDR1 LNHDA and CDR2 SQIVND (reference sequence). CDR3 loop: CASSIDLGRGRTNTEAFF. CDR3 DNA sequence: TGTGCCAGTAGTATAGATCTCGGCAGGGGGAGGACCAACACTGAAGCTTTCTTT. Supplemented by reference TRBV19 and TRBJ1-1, the full variable domain reads DGGITQSPKYLFRKEGQNVTLSCEQNLNHDAMYWYRQDPGQGLRLIYYSQIVNDFQKGDIAEGYSVSREKKESFPLTVTSAQKNPTAFYLCASSIDLGRGRTNTEAFFGQGTRLTVV.

This chain connects TRBV10-2 to TRBJ1-2, with no clear D. Deletions cut 7 bases from V and 2 bases from J, with 17 bases between. Germline CDR1 and CDR2: WSHSY and SAAADI. CDR3 length: 15 residues. CDR3 DNA: TGCGCCAGCACGGATCCCGTGAGAGCGAACTATGGCTACACCTTC. This encodes CASTDPVRANYGYTF.

This chain links TRBV7-3 with TRBJ2-5; D may be TRBD2 (5 bases). Germline values: CDR1 SGHTA, CDR2 FQGTGA. Trimming removed 5 bases at V and 5 bases at J, with 12 bases between. The CDR3 has 13 amino acids. For the CDR3, the DNA is TGTGCCAGCAGCCCCGACCGCGGGGAGACCCAGTACTTC. Translated, it gives CASSPDRGETQYF. The entire variable domain, with the rest obtained from reference TRBV7-3 and TRBJ2-5, is as follows: GAGVSQTPSNKVTEKGKYVELRCDPISGHTALYWYRQSLGQGPEFLIYFQGTGAADDSGLPNDRFFAVRPEGSVSTLKIQRTERGDSAVYLCASSPDRGETQYFGPGTRLLVL.

This clone has only a few counts. The chain has TRBV11-2 and TRBJ1-5; D ambiguous. With 1 base removed from V and 11 bases from J, the gap between germline ends came to 12 bases. In germline, CDR1 is SGHAT, CDR2 FQNNGV. CDR3 length: 13 residues. The CDR3 is CASSLVREGSQHF. In nucleotides, the CDR3 is TGTGCCAGCAGCTTAGTACGGGAAGGTTCCCAGCATTTT.

The sample holds a few counts of this clone. This rearrangement joins TRBV7-9 to TRBJ2-7, with D possibly matching TRBD2 (5 bases). There are 15 residues in the CDR3. Germline V gene data show CDR1 as SEHNR and CDR2 as FQNEAQ (reference sequence). The V end lost 3 bases, the J end lost 7 bases, and 19 bases lay between the germline ends. CDR3 DNA sequence: TGTGCCAGCAGCTTTAATAGCGCAGGCCCCAAGGAGCAGTACTTC. This encodes CASSFNSAGPKEQYF.

This clone was detected once. The chain employs TRBV14 and TRBJ2-1, with 12 positions matching TRBD2. Germline V CDR1 and CDR2: SGHDN, FVKESK. The CDR3 has 18 residues. The J segment lost 4 bases and the V segment lost 1 base, leaving 8 bases of the junction unmatched. In DNA, the CDR3 is TGTGCCAGCAGCCAAGTTAGAGGACTAGCGGGACTTTACAATGAGCAGTTCTTC. Translation: CASSQVRGLAGLYNEQFF.

The V call is TRBV15, the J call TRBJ1-1; 7 bases fit TRBD1. CDR3 length: 13 residues. Germline V gene lookup returns CDR1 LNHNV and CDR2 YYDKDF (reference sequence). V gave up 8 bases and J gave up 1 base; unmatched junction bases: 4. This CDR3 reads CATAQGENTEAFF. The CDR3 DNA reads TGTGCCACCGCTCAGGGGGAGAACACTGAAGCTTTCTTT.

In this sample, this clone turned up once. V gene TRBV18 combines with J gene TRBJ2-7; the D is unclear. CDR3 length: 13 residues. Germline lookup yields CDR1 KGHSH and CDR2 LQKENI. Trimming left V 3 bases short and J 5 bases short, with 11 bases between. CDR3 DNA sequence: TGTGCCAGCTCACCGGGCGTCTTGGACGAGCAGTACTTC. Translation gives CASSPGVLDEQYF. Variable domain in full (rest from reference TRBV18 and TRBJ2-7): NAGVMQNPRHLVRRRGQEARLRCSPMKGHSHVYWYRQLPEEGLKFMVYLQKENIIDESGMPKERFSAEFPKEGPSILRIQQVVRGDSAAYFCASSPGVLDEQYFGPGTRLTVT.

The V and J genes are TRBV14 and TRBJ2-1; possible D gene TRBD2, 6 bases. Trimming shortened V by 5 bases and J by 6 bases, and 20 bases separated the two germline ends. Germline V gives CDR1 SGHDN, CDR2 FVKESK. The CDR3 runs to 16 residues. CDR3 region: CASSSLAEYNTNEQFF. DNA of the CDR3: TGTGCCAGCAGCTCATTAGCGGAGTACAACACCAATGAGCAGTTCTTC. The variable domain in full, with the rest retrieved from reference TRBV14 and TRBJ2-1, is EAGVTQFPSHSVIEKGQTVTLRCDPISGHDNLYWYRRVMGKEIKFLLHFVKESKQDESGMPNNRFLAERTGGTYSTLKVQPAELEDSGVYFCASSSLAEYNTNEQFFGPGTRLTVL.

With regard to this clone: Other DNA variants within this sample encode the same CDR3. This chain joins TRBV5-1 and TRBJ2-1; possibly TRBD2 for D (6 bases). The germline V gene encodes CDR1 SGHRS and CDR2 YFSETQ. The CDR3 extends over 14 amino acids. Trimming removed 1 base from V and 2 bases from J, with 7 bases in between. The CDR3 DNA reads TGCGCCAGCAGCTTGAGCGGGCCCTACAATGAGCAGTTCTTC. Encoded protein: CASSLSGPYNEQFF. Based on the CDR3 plus reference TRBV5-1 and TRBJ2-1, the full variable domain is KAGVTQTPRYLIKTRGQQVTLSCSPISGHRSVSWYQQTPGQGLQFLFEYFSETQRNKGNFPGRFSGRQFSNSRSEMNVSTLELGDSALYLCASSLSGPYNEQFFGPGTRLTVL.

The chain is built from TRBV2 and TRBJ1-1; maybe TRBD1 (6 bases). The CDR3 has 13 residues. The V gene lost 0 bases and the J gene lost 13 bases, with 15 bases spanning the gap. Germline values: CDR1 SNHLY, CDR2 FYNNEI. CDR3 amino acids: CASSEALTDSNFF. In nucleotides, the CDR3 is TGTGCCAGCAGTGAAGCGCTAACGGACAGCAATTTCTTT.

This CDR3 reads CASSIPTGGDEQYF. CDR3 DNA sequence: TGTGCCAGCAGCATTCCGACAGGGGGGGACGAGCAGTACTTC. The V call is TRBV5-4, the J call TRBJ2-7, with 9 bases that match TRBD1. CDR3 length: 14 residues. With V trimmed by 4 bases and J by 5 bases, 7 bases remained unmatched. The germline V gene encodes CDR1 SGHNT and CDR2 YYREEE (reference sequence).

This clone was detected once. This chain joins TRBV5-1 and TRBJ2-7, with TRBD2 identical over 11 bases. The CDR3 extends over 15 amino acids. From germline, CDR1 is SGHRS and CDR2 YFSETQ. The junction had 10 bases not matched to a gene; V was cut back by 4 bases and J by 7 bases. In DNA form, the CDR3 reads TGCGCCAGCAGCCTCACTAGCGGGAGCACTCAGGAGCAGTACTTC. It encodes CASSLTSGSTQEQYF.

CDR3 region: CASSLHVGTDTQYF. In nucleotides, the CDR3 is TGTGCCAGCAGCTTACACGTGGGCACAGATACGCAGTATTTT. The chain recombines TRBV5-5 with TRBJ2-3, with D unresolved. The germline V gene encodes CDR1 SGHKS and CDR2 YYEKEE (reference sequence). CDR3 length equals 14 residues. V was cut by 2 bases and J by 1 base, with 8 bases left in between.

The genes are TRBV19 and TRBJ1-1, with 7 bases matching TRBD1. From germline, CDR1 is LNHDA and CDR2 SQIVND (reference sequence). CDR3 size: 13 residues. Trimming at V came to 3 bases and at J to 11 bases, leaving 9 bases not matched to a gene. CDR3 protein: CASSIRQGPVAFF. CDR3 nucleotides: TGTGCCAGTAGTATCAGACAGGGCCCGGTGGCTTTCTTT.

This sequence joins TRBV11-2 and TRBJ2-7; no clear D gene. CDR1 is SGHAT and CDR2 is FQNNGV in the germline V gene. Trimming took off 2 bases at V and 5 bases at J, with 7 bases between the two ends. The CDR3 has 12 residues. CDR3 sequence reads: CASSLQYHEQYF. The CDR3 region has the DNA TGTGCCAGCAGCTTACAGTATCACGAGCAGTACTTC.

The V gene is TRBV2, the J gene TRBJ1-6, with 7 bases fitting TRBD1. The CDR3 is made up of 14 amino acids. Germline CDR1 and CDR2: SNHLY and FYNNEI. Germline trimming cut 7 bases from V and 6 bases from J; bases unmatched to any gene: 6. As DNA, the CDR3 is TGTGCCAGCACTGCGACAGGGACTAATTCACCCCTCCACTTT. As protein: CASTATGTNSPLHF.

The rearrangement links TRBV14 to TRBJ2-5, with TRBD2 matching 10 bases. J was trimmed by 5 bases and V by 0 bases; bases with no gene match: 9. The CDR3 covers 17 residues. The V gene's germline CDR1 is SGHDN and CDR2 FVKESK. The CDR3 spells CASSQDAGLAGVETQYF. For the CDR3, the DNA is TGTGCCAGCAGCCAAGATGCGGGGCTAGCGGGAGTTGAGACCCAGTACTTC.

This chain uses TRBV9 with TRBJ2-5; 7 nucleotides match TRBD2. Looked up from germline, CDR1 is SGDLS and CDR2 is YYNGEE. With V trimmed by 0 bases and J by 0 bases, 11 bases remained unmatched. The CDR3 extends over 18 amino acids. The CDR3 region is CASSVVGRGDSYQETQYF. DNA for the CDR3: TGTGCCAGCAGCGTAGTAGGCCGGGGGGATTCGTACCAAGAGACCCAGTACTTC.

The J gene is TRBJ2-7, the V gene TRBV5-4; 9 bases are shared with TRBD2. Germline CDR1 is SGHNT and CDR2 is YYREEE (reference sequence). The CDR3 is 14 amino acids. Trimming removed 6 bases from V and 3 bases from J; junction bases left unmatched: 7. The CDR3 DNA reads as TGTGCCAGCAAAGGGGAGCGGGGGGACTACGAGCAGTACTTC. It translates to CASKGERGDYEQYF.

The chain carries TRBV5-4 and TRBJ2-1, with 7 bases that match TRBD1. After removal of 3 bases from V and 10 bases from J, the junction contained 13 bases not matched to a gene. Per germline, CDR1 SGHNT and CDR2 YYREEE (reference sequence). CDR3 size: 15 residues. CDR3: CASSSSAVHRGEQFF. CDR3 in DNA: TGTGCCAGCAGCTCCTCAGCGGTCCACAGGGGCGAGCAGTTCTTC.

The chain combines TRBV5-1 with TRBJ1-1; 9 nucleotides match TRBD1. Germline-derived CDR1 and CDR2 are SGHRS and YFSETQ. The CDR3 has 16 amino acids. The trim removed 0 bases at V and 2 bases at J, leaving 5 bases unmatched. The CDR3: CASSLGGQGGNTEAFF. CDR3 bases: TGCGCCAGCAGCTTGGGGGGACAGGGTGGCAACACTGAAGCTTTCTTT.

The chain employs TRBV3-1 (or the pseudogene TRBV3-2) and TRBJ1-1, with a possible D match to TRBD1 (5 bases). Trimming removed 0 bases from V and 3 bases from J, with 11 bases in between. Germline V gene data show CDR1 as LGHDT and CDR2 as YNNKEL (reference sequence). This CDR3 region has 15 residues. CDR3 nucleotide sequence: TGTGCCAGCAGCCAAGAAGGGGATGAGGACACTGAAGCTTTCTTT. It is translated as CASSQEGDEDTEAFF.

The chain has TRBV5-1 and TRBJ2-7, with TRBD1 matching 8 bases. Germline CDR1 SGHRS, CDR2 YFSETQ. The CDR3 totals 14 residues. V shed 2 bases, J shed 5 bases, and the junction held 6 bases outside the gene matches. The chain's CDR3 is CASSLQGVRDEQYF. As DNA, the CDR3 is TGCGCCAGCAGCTTACAGGGGGTAAGGGACGAGCAGTACTTC. Variable domain in full (rest from reference TRBV5-1 and TRBJ2-7): KAGVTQTPRYLIKTRGQQVTLSCSPISGHRSVSWYQQTPGQGLQFLFEYFSETQRNKGNFPGRFSGRQFSNSRSEMNVSTLELGDSALYLCASSLQGVRDEQYFGPGTRLTVT.

This clone was seen more than once but under ten times. The chain recombines TRBV5-6 with TRBJ1-1; D is uncertain. V dropped 4 bases and J dropped 4 bases, with 11 bases sitting between them. This CDR3 has 13 amino acids. CDR1 SGHDT and CDR2 YYEEEE come from the germline V gene. For the CDR3, the DNA is TGTGCCAGCAGCGGGGTCGAGGGCACTGAAGCTTTCTTT. This gives the protein CASSGVEGTEAFF.

The chain carries TRBV28 and TRBJ2-7, with TRBD2 matching 8 bases. Looked up from germline, CDR1 is MDHEN and CDR2 is SYDVKM. V dropped 6 bases and J dropped 2; count of bases not matched to a gene: 9. This CDR3 is built from 15 residues. DNA for the CDR3: TGTGCCAGCAGCTTCTTAAGCGGGAGCCCCTACGAGCAGTACTTC. It specifies CASSFLSGSPYEQYF.

A note on this clone: The junction departs from germline at one end; a sequencing error may be responsible. The chain carries TRBV10-2 and TRBJ2-1; 9 bases fit TRBD2. CDR1 WSHSY and CDR2 SAAADI come from the germline V gene. This CDR3 is built from 19 residues. This CDR3 is CASCEGGGGAFLGEDEQFF. CDR3 DNA sequence: TGCGCCAGCTGTGAGGGTGGCGGGGGGGCCTTTCTTGGGGAGGATGAGCAGTTCTTC.